This T cell receptor beta chain was recorded in a study of T cell responses to AZD1222 COVID-19 vaccine. Notes on the study in general: Repertoire collection took place solely once the T cell response had peaked.

Assay: immunoSEQ multiplex PCR; the TCRdb copy retains only in-frame clones and omits some. The sample shows 85,000 to 130,000 clones, about 90% of them seen only once. Germline lookup yields CDR1 LGHDT and CDR2 YNNKEL (reference sequence). The CDR3 contains 16 residues. V trimming: 4 bases; J trimming: 7 bases; junction bases outside the gene matches: 8. A word on this clone: Its cognate antigen is unknown.

The TCR comes from an adult who received the AZD1222 COVID-19 vaccine. The sequenced sample was peripheral blood, obtained 28 days after the second AZD1222 dose. The genes are TRBV3-1 (or the pseudogene TRBV3-2) and TRBJ2-4, with TRBD1 matching over 12 bases. As DNA, the CDR3 is TGTGCCAGCAGCCCCTATGATGGGACAGGGGGCAACATTCAGTACTTC. Translating it yields CASSPYDGTGGNIQYF.